The 28 T cell receptor beta chains below come from one sample, sequenced in a study of cytomegalovirus exposure and HLA in healthy donors. Primers for the PCR totalled 60 Vbeta and 13 Jbeta. Assay: immunoSEQ multiplex PCR; the TCRdb copy retains only in-frame clones and omits some. The sample carries about 130,000 clones, more than 75% recorded once. The sample consisted of PBMCs. These receptors were collected from a woman in her sixties or seventies in good health and CMV-seropositive.

The rearrangement joins TRBV27 to TRBJ2-1; tentative D call: TRBD1 (5 bases). The CDR3 is 15 residues long. V gave up 2 bases and J gave up 7 bases, with 15 bases separating them. The V gene's germline CDR1 is MNHEY and CDR2 SMNVEV (reference sequence). CDR3 protein: CASSLIPRAGNEQFF. The CDR3 DNA reads TGTGCCAGCAGTTTAATTCCCCGGGCAGGGAATGAGCAGTTCTTC.

The chain is built from TRBV25-1 and TRBJ1-6; maybe TRBD1 (5 bases). V was cut by 3 bases and J by 7 bases, with 13 bases left in between. Germline CDR1 reads MGHDK; CDR2 reads SYGVNS. This CDR3 comprises 15 residues. Here the CDR3 DNA reads TGTGCCAGCAGTGATCAGGCAGGGTTGAATTCACCCCTCCACTTT. Residues: CASSDQAGLNSPLHF.

The J gene is TRBJ2-1, the V gene TRBV4-3, with TRBD2 identical over 8 bases. In germline, CDR1 is LGHNA, CDR2 YSLEER. This CDR3 spans 14 amino acids. J was trimmed by 12 bases and V by 0 bases; bases with no gene match: 7. The CDR3 nucleotides read TGCGCCAGCAGCCAAGATCATGGCGGGAGGCGGCAGTTCTTC. Translation gives CASSQDHGGRRQFF.

The chain combines TRBV4-3 with TRBJ2-7, with D perhaps matching TRBD1 (5 bases). The CDR3 is 16 amino acids. V lost 1 base to trimming and J lost 0 bases, with 13 bases between them. Germline CDR1 is LGHNA and CDR2 is YSLEER. In DNA, the CDR3 is TGCGCCAGCAGCCAAGTGGCCAGGGCAGCCTCCTACGAGCAGTACTTC. Translated, it gives CASSQVARAASYEQYF.

In regard to this clone: Distinct nucleotide sequences in the sample also encode this CDR3. This chain links TRBV18 with TRBJ1-1, with no clear D. Germline CDR1 reads KGHSH; CDR2 reads LQKENI. The CDR3 is 13 residues long. Trimming shortened V by 4 bases and J by 1 base, and 7 bases separated the two germline ends. For the CDR3, the DNA is TGTGCCAGCTCACAACAAAAGAACACTGAAGCTTTCTTT. It encodes CASSQQKNTEAFF.

The chain joins TRBV4-3 to TRBJ2-1; 11 bases map to TRBD2. Germline V gene sequence: CDR1 LGHNA, CDR2 YSLEER. J was trimmed by 4 bases and V by 3 bases; bases with no gene match: 8. The CDR3 spans 17 residues. The DNA for the CDR3 is TGCGCCAGCAGCCAGGACCCCGGGACTAGCGGATACAATGAGCAGTTCTTC. It yields the protein CASSQDPGTSGYNEQFF.

This sequence joins TRBV10-3 and TRBJ1-2; 9 bases are a match to TRBD1. CDR1 ENHRY and CDR2 SYGVKD come from the germline V gene. This CDR3 comprises 14 residues. Trimming removed 5 bases from V and 4 bases from J; junction bases left unmatched: 5. This chain's CDR3 is CAISPGTGTYGYTF. The CDR3 DNA sequence: TGTGCCATCAGTCCCGGGACAGGGACCTATGGCTACACCTTC.

The V and J genes are TRBV18 and TRBJ1-3, with D possibly being TRBD1 (5 bases). This CDR3 comprises 16 residues. V was cut by 2 bases and J by 1 base, with 12 bases left in between. CDR1 and CDR2 from the germline V gene are KGHSH and LQKENI. Here the CDR3 DNA reads TGTGCCAGCTCACCAACATCCAGGGTTTCTGGAAACACCATATATTTT. It encodes CASSPTSRVSGNTIYF.

This chain links TRBV19 with TRBJ2-7; D is possibly TRBD2 (5 bases). The CDR3 has 13 amino acids. Germline values: CDR1 LNHDA, CDR2 SQIVND (reference sequence). Trimming left V 8 bases short and J 5 bases short, with 16 bases between. CDR3 in DNA: TGTGCCAGTCGTGAGGGCCAGATACACGAGCAGTACTTC. Protein: CASREGQIHEQYF. Full variable domain (outside the CDR3, taken from reference TRBV19 and TRBJ2-7): DGGITQSPKYLFRKEGQNVTLSCEQNLNHDAMYWYRQDPGQGLRLIYYSQIVNDFQKGDIAEGYSVSREKKESFPLTVTSAQKNPTAFYLCASREGQIHEQYFGPGTRLTVT.

The chain uses TRBV30 and TRBJ1-2; TRBD1 matches at 8 bases. From germline, CDR1 is GTSNPN and CDR2 SVGIG (reference sequence). The CDR3 is 13 amino acids. V dropped 8 bases and J dropped 3; count of bases not matched to a gene: 8. CDR3 sequence (DNA): TGTGCCGGGACAGGCGCCCCCTACTATGGCTACACCTTC. This sequence encodes CAGTGAPYYGYTF.

The chain uses TRBV9 and TRBJ2-2; no clear D gene. The CDR3 is 15 amino acids. In germline, CDR1 is SGDLS, CDR2 YYNGEE. Trimming removed 1 base at V and 3 bases at J, with 10 bases between. Written as DNA, the CDR3 is TGTGCCAGCAGCGTAACCGCGAGTGACACCGGGGAGCTGTTTTTT. Amino acids: CASSVTASDTGELFF.

This clone was observed a few times. The rearrangement links TRBV5-6 to TRBJ1-6, with 9 bases matching TRBD1. Germline CDR1 reads SGHDT; CDR2 reads YYEEEE. This CDR3 spans 18 amino acids. V trimming: 2 bases; J trimming: 0 bases; junction bases outside the gene matches: 6. The CDR3 region is CASSFGTGRSSYNSPLHF. The DNA for the CDR3 is TGTGCCAGCAGCTTCGGGACAGGGAGGAGCTCCTATAATTCACCCCTCCACTTT.

About this clone: A read error may produce the germline difference seen at one junction end. Other DNA variants within this sample encode the same CDR3. The chain carries TRBV2 and TRBJ2-7; 8 bases are shared with TRBD1. Per the germline V gene, CDR1 is SNHLY and CDR2 is FYNNEI. CDR3 length equals 15 residues. Here the CDR3 DNA reads TGTGCCAGCAGTGACACCTCAGGGGGCACCGACGAGCAGTACTTT. Amino acid sequence: CASSDTSGGTDEQYF.

The genes are TRBV4-3 and TRBJ2-1, with D possibly matching TRBD2 (6 bases). Germline-derived CDR1 and CDR2 are LGHNA and YSLEER. V lost 1 base, J lost 0 bases, and 10 bases lay in between. CDR3 size: 16 residues. Here the CDR3 DNA reads TGCGCCAGCAGCCAAGTATACGGGGGCTCCTACAATGAGCAGTTCTTC. Amino acids: CASSQVYGGSYNEQFF.

In its sample, this clone was seen a few times. Relative to the germline gene, one junction end is altered; a read error may explain this. In DNA form, the CDR3 reads TGTTCCAGCAGCTTATCAGGGCTACAGGGCGGCCAGCCCCAGCATTTT. It is translated as CSSSLSGLQGGQPQHF. The V call is TRBV7-9, the J call TRBJ1-5; D may be TRBD1 (6 bases). Germline CDR1 reads SEHNR; CDR2 reads FQNEAQ (reference sequence). The CDR3 covers 16 residues.

The chain employs TRBV5-1 and TRBJ2-1; D possibly corresponds to TRBD1 (5 bases). V shed 1 base and J shed 0 bases, with 8 bases lying between them. Germline V gene lookup returns CDR1 SGHRS and CDR2 YFSETQ. CDR3 length equals 15 residues. The CDR3 loop reads CASSLTGSSYNEQFF. The CDR3 bases are TGCGCCAGCAGCTTGACAGGAAGCTCCTACAATGAGCAGTTCTTC.

Remarks on this clone: Other DNA sequences in this sample translate to the same CDR3. The chain links TRBV30 to TRBJ1-1; maybe TRBD1 (5 bases). CDR1 and CDR2 from the germline V gene are GTSNPN and SVGIG (reference sequence). This CDR3 region has 15 residues. V shed 3 bases and J shed 6 bases, with 20 bases lying between them. In DNA form, the CDR3 reads TGTGCCTGGAGCCGCTCAAATTGGGGGGTCCCTGAAGCTTTCTTT. It codes for CAWSRSNWGVPEAFF.

The chain's CDR3 is CASSSRRLAGVSGANVLTF. CDR3 nucleotide sequence: TGCGCCAGCAGCTCCCGTCGGTTAGCGGGAGTTTCTGGGGCCAACGTCCTGACTTTC. V usage is TRBV5-1 and J usage is TRBJ2-6; 9 bases fit TRBD2. The V segment lost 3 bases and the J segment 1 base; nucleotides outside the gene matches: 11. This CDR3 has 19 residues. Germline-derived CDR1 and CDR2 are SGHRS and YFSETQ.

The genes are TRBV11-3 and TRBJ2-1; D is perhaps TRBD2 (6 bases). This CDR3 contains 14 residues. The germline V gene has CDR1 SGHNT and CDR2 YENEEA. Between the trimmed V and J ends, which lost 1 base and 10 bases, there was a span of 14 bases. CDR3 sequence: CASSLVTTGEEQFF. In nucleotides, the CDR3 is TGTGCCAGCAGCTTAGTAACCACGGGGGAGGAGCAGTTCTTC.

This chain links TRBV21-1 with TRBJ1-1; the table's D call, TRBD1, has no DNA check behind it. TRBV21-1 is labeled a pseudogene. The CDR3 sequence is 10 residues long. The CDR3 sequence is CASKDKEAFF. CDR3 DNA sequence: TGTGCCAGCAAGGACAAGGAAGCTTTCTTT.

The rearrangement links TRBV19 to TRBJ1-2; D is possibly TRBD1 (6 bases). The CDR3 is 15 amino acids. Germline CDR1 reads LNHDA; CDR2 reads SQIVND (reference sequence). Trimming removed 6 bases from V and 1 base from J, with 15 bases in between. The CDR3 nucleotides are TGTGCCAGTAGCATACAGGGCCCAATTAACTATGGCTACACCTTC. This codes for CASSIQGPINYGYTF. Together with reference TRBV19 and TRBJ1-2, the CDR3 gives the full variable domain: DGGITQSPKYLFRKEGQNVTLSCEQNLNHDAMYWYRQDPGQGLRLIYYSQIVNDFQKGDIAEGYSVSREKKESFPLTVTSAQKNPTAFYLCASSIQGPINYGYTFGSGTRLTVV.

The chain is built from TRBV7-3 and TRBJ1-1; TRBD1 might be the D (6 bases). CDR1 and CDR2 (germline): SGHTA, FQGTGA. V was shortened by 5 bases and J by 1 base, with 11 bases between the two germline ends. This CDR3 comprises 14 residues. The CDR3 loop is CASSTQGTNTEAFF. In nucleotides, the CDR3 is TGTGCCAGCAGCACTCAGGGGACGAACACTGAAGCTTTCTTT. Using reference TRBV7-3 and TRBJ1-1 for the parts outside the CDR3, the full variable domain is GAGVSQTPSNKVTEKGKYVELRCDPISGHTALYWYRQSLGQGPEFLIYFQGTGAADDSGLPNDRFFAVRPEGSVSTLKIQRTERGDSAVYLCASSTQGTNTEAFFGQGTRLTVV.

Concerning this clone: Within the sample, other DNA sequences also encode this same CDR3. This rearrangement joins TRBV4-2 to TRBJ2-1, with TRBD2 identical over 14 bases. J lost 6 bases, V lost 4 bases, and 11 bases had no gene match. CDR1 LGHNA and CDR2 YNFKEQ come from the germline V gene. The CDR3 is 18 amino acids. CDR3 DNA sequence: TGTGCCAGCAGCCCCCACCCGACTAGCGGGAGGGGACTCAATGAGCAGTTCTTC. Its translation: CASSPHPTSGRGLNEQFF.

This clone appeared a single time. V usage is TRBV27 and J usage is TRBJ1-4; tentative D call: TRBD1 (5 bases). CDR1 and CDR2 (germline): MNHEY, SMNVEV (reference sequence). V lost 4 bases and J lost 8, with 14 bases in between. The CDR3 runs to 14 residues. DNA of the CDR3: TGTGCCAGCAGTTACGGGGGGATCGAAGAAAAACTGTTTTTT. Its protein product is CASSYGGIEEKLFF.

V is TRBV7-2 and J is TRBJ2-5; tentative D call: TRBD2 (6 bases). CDR1 is SGHTA and CDR2 is FQGNSA in the germline V gene. The V and J ends lost 5 bases and 5 bases respectively, with 6 bases between them. The CDR3 extends over 11 amino acids. The CDR3, as DNA: TGTGCCAGCAGCGGGGGGGAGACCCAGTACTTC. Translated, it gives CASSGGETQYF.

This clone was observed once. V is TRBV28 and J is TRBJ1-3; no firm D call. CDR1 and CDR2 (germline): MDHEN, SYDVKM. Trimming removed 3 bases from V and 0 bases from J, with 6 bases in between. The CDR3 spans 14 residues. The DNA for the CDR3 is TGTGCCAGCAGTTTGCCGGGCTCTGGAAACACCATATATTTT. It encodes CASSLPGSGNTIYF.

DNA for the CDR3: TGTGCCAGTAGTATTCTCGGACACCCGAACACTGAAGCTTTCTTT. It codes for CASSILGHPNTEAFF. V usage is TRBV19 and J usage is TRBJ1-1, with a tentative D call TRBD1 (5 bases). The CDR3 covers 15 residues. V was trimmed by 3 bases and J by 1 base, leaving 12 bases between them. Germline CDR1 is LNHDA and CDR2 is SQIVND (reference sequence).

This clone was picked up a small number of times. Other DNA sequences in the sample encode the same CDR3. The chain couples TRBV4-3 to TRBJ1-5; a weak D match, TRBD1 (5 bases). V dropped 0 bases and J dropped 3 bases, with 9 bases sitting between them. CDR1 and CDR2 from the germline V gene are LGHNA and YSLEER. The CDR3 spans 15 residues. CDR3 amino acids: CASSQDPGNNQPQHF. Here the CDR3 DNA reads TGCGCCAGCAGCCAAGATCCAGGGAACAATCAGCCCCAGCATTTT.